This T cell receptor beta chain is drawn from a study of T cells in Graves' hyperthyroidism and ophthalmopathy. Study-wide results and caveats: Ophthalmopathy cases were set apart from stable hyperthyroidism by a 13 V-J model.

The source material, RNA transcripts, was used to amplify TCR beta CDR3 regions. The HTBI set primed first-round TCR CDR3 RT-PCR. TCRdb reprocessed the multiplex PCR reads with MiXCR, giving one entry per CDR3 protein. Among more than 500,000 distinct CDR3 sequences listed, roughly 15% were seen once. This clonotype was seen repeatedly, ten times or more. Its specificity is unknown. Germline CDR1 reads SGHRS; CDR2 reads YFSETQ. The CDR3 runs to 15 residues. Trimming removed 0 bases from V and 8 bases from J, with 17 bases in between. Lactation, pregnancy, other autoimmune disease or uncontrolled infection excluded patients. The authors obtained PBMCs from over 8 ml of fresh peripheral blood.

The sequence derives from a middle-aged woman with Graves' ophthalmopathy. The chain joins TRBV5-1 to TRBJ1-1; D gene uncertain. The sequenced sample consisted of blood. CDR3 sequence: CASSLAGPPEEEAFF. The CDR3 DNA is TGCGCCAGCAGCTTGGCCGGCCCTCCGGAAGAAGAAGCTTTCTTT.